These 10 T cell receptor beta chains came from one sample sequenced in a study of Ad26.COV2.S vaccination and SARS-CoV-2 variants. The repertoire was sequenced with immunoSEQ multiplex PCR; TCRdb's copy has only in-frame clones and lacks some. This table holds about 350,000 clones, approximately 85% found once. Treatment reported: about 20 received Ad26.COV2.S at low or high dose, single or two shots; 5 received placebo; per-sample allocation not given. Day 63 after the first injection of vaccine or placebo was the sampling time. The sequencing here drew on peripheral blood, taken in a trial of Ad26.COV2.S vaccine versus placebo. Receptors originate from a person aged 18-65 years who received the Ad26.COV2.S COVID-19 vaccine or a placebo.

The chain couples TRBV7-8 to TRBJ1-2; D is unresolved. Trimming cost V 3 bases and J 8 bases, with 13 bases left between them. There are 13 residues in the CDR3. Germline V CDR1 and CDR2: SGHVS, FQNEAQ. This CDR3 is CASSFAGMDGYTF. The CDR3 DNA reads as TGTGCCAGCAGCTTCGCAGGAATGGACGGCTACACCTTC. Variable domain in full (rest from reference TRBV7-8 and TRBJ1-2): GAGVSQSPRYKVAKRGQDVALRCDPISGHVSLFWYQQALGQGPEFLTYFQNEAQLDKSGLPSDRFFAERPEGSVSTLKIQRTQQEDSAVYLCASSFAGMDGYTFGSGTRLTVV.

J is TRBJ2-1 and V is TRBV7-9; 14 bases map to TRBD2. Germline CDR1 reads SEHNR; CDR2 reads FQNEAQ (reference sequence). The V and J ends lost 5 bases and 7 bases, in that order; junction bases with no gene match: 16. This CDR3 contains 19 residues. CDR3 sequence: CASSHDGLAGGPSKNEQFF. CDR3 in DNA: TGTGCCAGCAGCCACGACGGACTAGCGGGAGGACCATCTAAAAATGAGCAGTTCTTC.

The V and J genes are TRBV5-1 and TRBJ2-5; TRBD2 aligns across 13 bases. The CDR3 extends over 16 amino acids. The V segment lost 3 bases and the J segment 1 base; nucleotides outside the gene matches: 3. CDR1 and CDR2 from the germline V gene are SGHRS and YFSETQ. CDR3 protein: CASSWGTSGAQETQYF. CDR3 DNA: TGCGCCAGCAGCTGGGGGACTAGCGGGGCCCAAGAGACCCAGTACTTC.

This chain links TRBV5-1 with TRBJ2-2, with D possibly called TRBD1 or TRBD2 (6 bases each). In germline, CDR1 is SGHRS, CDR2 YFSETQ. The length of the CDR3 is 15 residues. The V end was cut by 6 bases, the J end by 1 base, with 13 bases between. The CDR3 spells CASNPRGVNTGELFF. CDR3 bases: TGCGCCAGCAACCCGAGGGGGGTGAACACCGGGGAGCTGTTTTTT.

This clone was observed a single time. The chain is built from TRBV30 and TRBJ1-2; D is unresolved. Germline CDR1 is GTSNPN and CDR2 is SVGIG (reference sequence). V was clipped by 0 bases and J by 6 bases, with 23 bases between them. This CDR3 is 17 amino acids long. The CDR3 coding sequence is TGTGCCTGGAGTGTAGAAAGATTATGGGTGACGCATAATGGCTACACCTTC. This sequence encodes CAWSVERLWVTHNGYTF.

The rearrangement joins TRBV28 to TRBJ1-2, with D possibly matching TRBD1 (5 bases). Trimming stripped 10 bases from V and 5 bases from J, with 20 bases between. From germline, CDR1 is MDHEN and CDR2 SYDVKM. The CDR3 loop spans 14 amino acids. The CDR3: CATQGRVQHYGYTF. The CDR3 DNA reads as TGTGCCACCCAGGGACGGGTGCAACATTATGGCTACACCTTC.

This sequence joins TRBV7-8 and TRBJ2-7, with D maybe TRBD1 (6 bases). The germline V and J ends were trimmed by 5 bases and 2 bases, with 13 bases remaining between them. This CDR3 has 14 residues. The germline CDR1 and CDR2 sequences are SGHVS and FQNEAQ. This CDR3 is CASSASSGAYEQYF. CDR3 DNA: TGTGCCAGCAGCGCCTCTTCAGGGGCCTACGAGCAGTACTTC.

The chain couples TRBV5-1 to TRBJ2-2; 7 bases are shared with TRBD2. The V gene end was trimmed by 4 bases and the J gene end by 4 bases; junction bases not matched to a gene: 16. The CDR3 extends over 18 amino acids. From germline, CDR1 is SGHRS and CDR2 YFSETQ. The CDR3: CASSQRPGSGGVTGELFF. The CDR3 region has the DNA TGCGCCAGCAGCCAGCGTCCTGGTTCGGGGGGAGTCACCGGGGAGCTGTTTTTT.

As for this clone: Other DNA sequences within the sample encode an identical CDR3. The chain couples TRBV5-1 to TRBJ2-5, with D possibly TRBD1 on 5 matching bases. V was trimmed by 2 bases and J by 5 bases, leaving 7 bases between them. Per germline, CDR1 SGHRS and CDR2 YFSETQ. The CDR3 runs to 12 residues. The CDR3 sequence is CASSLTGETQYF. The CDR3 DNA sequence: TGCGCCAGCAGCTTAACAGGCGAGACCCAGTACTTC. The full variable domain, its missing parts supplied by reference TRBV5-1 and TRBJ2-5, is KAGVTQTPRYLIKTRGQQVTLSCSPISGHRSVSWYQQTPGQGLQFLFEYFSETQRNKGNFPGRFSGRQFSNSRSEMNVSTLELGDSALYLCASSLTGETQYFGPGTRLLVL.

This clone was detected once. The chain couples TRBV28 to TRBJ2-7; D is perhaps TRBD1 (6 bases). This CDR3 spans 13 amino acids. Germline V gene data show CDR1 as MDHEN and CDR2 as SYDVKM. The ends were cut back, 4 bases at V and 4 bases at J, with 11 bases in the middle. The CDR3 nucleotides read TGTGCCAGCAGTTCCCACAGGGAGTACGAGCAGTACTTC. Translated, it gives CASSSHREYEQYF.